This entry lists 9 T cell receptor beta chains sequenced from one sample in a study of control samples from healthy donors and cancer patients. Data came from immunoSEQ multiplex PCR; TCRdb stores just in-frame clones and leaves some out. The profile shows approximately 160,000 clones, just under 95% of them singletons. Material for sequencing was blood. Every receptor here comes from a woman aged 55-75 years in good health.

J is TRBJ1-1 and V is TRBV7-9; D is ambiguous. Germline V gene lookup returns CDR1 SEHNR and CDR2 FQNEAQ (reference sequence). The CDR3 contains 14 residues. Trimming shortened V by 6 bases and J by 6 bases, and 17 bases separated the two germline ends. CDR3 DNA: TGTGCCAGCAGTCCATGGCCGGGGAGCCCTGAAGCTTTCTTT. As protein: CASSPWPGSPEAFF.

The rearrangement joins TRBV4-2 to TRBJ2-3; 7 bases agree with TRBD2. Germline V gene sequence: CDR1 LGHNA, CDR2 YNFKEQ. V dropped 0 bases and J dropped 3; count of bases not matched to a gene: 12. This CDR3 has 18 amino acids. CDR3 sequence: CASSQDWVVSGGTDTQYF. DNA for the CDR3: TGTGCCAGCAGCCAAGATTGGGTCGTGTCCGGGGGGACAGATACGCAGTATTTT.

This sequence joins TRBV2 and TRBJ1-5, with a weak D call TRBD1 (5 bases). This CDR3 is 13 amino acids long. Germline V CDR1 and CDR2: SNHLY, FYNNEI. Trimming cost V 8 bases and J 9 bases, with 17 bases left between them. Here the CDR3 DNA reads TGTGCCAGCTACCGGGACGGCAAAGGGCCCCAGCATTTT. Amino acids: CASYRDGKGPQHF.

The V gene is TRBV5-6, the J gene TRBJ1-6, with D possibly matching TRBD1 (6 bases). Germline CDR1 SGHDT, CDR2 YYEEEE. The CDR3 has 15 amino acids. The ends were cut back, 0 bases at V and 10 bases at J, with 14 bases in the middle. CDR3 in amino acids: CASSLGLGQLSPLHF. The CDR3 DNA reads TGTGCCAGCAGCTTGGGGCTAGGACAGTTGTCACCCCTCCACTTT.

V is TRBV5-5 and J is TRBJ1-4; weak D call: TRBD1 (6 bases). V was shortened by 4 bases and J by 5 bases, with 12 bases between the two germline ends. From germline, CDR1 is SGHKS and CDR2 YYEKEE (reference sequence). CDR3 size: 14 residues. CDR3 coding DNA: TGTGCCAGCAGCCCAGGGACATCGAATGAAAAACTGTTTTTT. It is translated as CASSPGTSNEKLFF.

The chain recombines TRBV6-6 with TRBJ1-1; D is possibly TRBD1 (5 bases). The V and J ends lost 7 bases and 4 bases respectively, with 22 bases between them. CDR1 and CDR2 (germline): MNHNY, SVGAGI (reference sequence). There are 16 residues in the CDR3. CDR3 coding DNA: TGTGCCAGCAACCCTCCGGGGGGGAGGGTGATCACTGAAGCTTTCTTT. It translates to CASNPPGGRVITEAFF.

This chain uses TRBV5-6 with TRBJ1-4; possibly TRBD1 for D (5 bases). Between the trimmed V and J ends, which lost 6 bases and 7 bases, there was a span of 16 bases. Germline CDR1 SGHDT, CDR2 YYEEEE. The CDR3 totals 14 residues. CDR3 residues: CASTPQRGSEKLFF. In DNA form, the CDR3 reads TGTGCCAGCACCCCCCAGCGGGGGAGTGAAAAACTGTTTTTT.

This sequence joins TRBV6-1 and TRBJ1-1; no clear D gene. The CDR3 totals 13 residues. Germline V lookup: CDR1 MNHNS, CDR2 SASEGT. Trimming removed 5 bases at V and 7 bases at J, with 14 bases between. CDR3 residues: CASSMDGLGEAFF. As DNA, the CDR3 is TGTGCCAGCAGTATGGACGGGTTAGGTGAAGCTTTCTTT.

Of note for this clone: A read error may account for a junction end that differs from germline. The V gene is TRBV19, the J gene TRBJ1-5; maybe TRBD1 (6 bases). This CDR3 region has 15 residues. CDR1 is LNHDA and CDR2 is SQIVND in the germline V gene (reference sequence). This CDR3 reads CASSTLGGAGQPQHF. The CDR3 coding sequence is TGTGCCAGCAGTACCTTGGGGGGGGCAGGTCAGCCCCAGCATTTT.